These T cell receptor beta chains were read from a single sample in a study of molecular identifiers for immune sequencing clone quantification. TCRdb processed the PCR reads anew with MiXCR; each CDR3 protein has one entry. Of about 100,000 distinct CDR3 sequences listed, under 40% are singletons. Sequencing input: naive CD8+ T cells from blood, with Jurkat cell RNA spiked in. The origin of the receptors is a human donor in good health. Some libraries in this study had Jurkat cell RNA spiked in. Each CDR3 is given with its conserved first and last residue. The D gene is left open where the match is weak. The size field is filled for only some rows; it gives once, few, many or a size class.

CASSLAEGWETQYF	TGTGCCAGCAGCTTAGCGGAGGGCTGGGAGACCCAGTACTTC	TRBJ2-5	-	-	TRBV7-6
CASSRPGAEAFF	TGTGCCAGCAGTCGTCCAGGGGCTGAAGCTTTCTTT	TRBJ1-1	-	many	TRBV7-6
CSAVLLGQGYEQYF	TGCAGTGCCGTCCTGCTGGGACAGGGTTACGAGCAGTACTTC	TRBJ2-7	TRBD1	few	TRBV20-1
CATSWGGRWQETQYF	TGTGCCACCAGCTGGGGGGGGAGGTGGCAAGAGACCCAGTACTTC	TRBJ2-5	TRBD2	-	TRBV5-6
CSASARVLYEQYF	TGCAGTGCGAGCGCCAGAGTGCTGTACGAGCAGTACTTC	TRBJ2-7	-	many	TRBV20-1
CAGSATDSNEQYF	TGTGCCGGCAGCGCCACGGACAGCAACGAGCAGTACTTC	TRBJ2-7	-	-	TRBV9
CASSRREGAYNEQFF	TGTGCCAGCTCACGGCGGGAGGGCGCCTACAATGAGCAGTTCTTC	TRBJ2-1	TRBD2	few	TRBV18
CASSLGRQGATSPYAYTF	TGTGCCAGCAGCTTAGGGAGACAGGGGGCAACGAGTCCCTATGCCTACACCTTC	TRBJ1-2	TRBD1	-	TRBV7-8
CASSEAGANVLTF	TGTGCCAGCAGCGAGGCAGGGGCCAACGTCCTGACTTTC	TRBJ2-6	-	-	TRBV9
CASSVISGTVTSKNIQYF	TGTGCCAGCAGCGTAATTTCCGGGACAGTTACCTCCAAAAACATTCAGTACTTC	TRBJ2-4	TRBD1	many	TRBV4-2
CASSLDAAFGNELFF	TGTGCCAGCAGCTTAGATGCTGCCTTTGGGAATGAGCTGTTCTTC	TRBJ2-1	-	-	TRBV7-2
CASSSLVFREGDYEQYF	TGTGCCAGCAGCTCCCTAGTTTTTCGGGAGGGCGACTACGAGCAGTACTTC	TRBJ2-7	TRBD2	few	TRBV7-2
CASSLAQGGSYNEQFF	TGCGCCAGCAGCTTGGCCCAGGGAGGCTCCTACAATGAGCAGTTCTTC	TRBJ2-1	-	-	TRBV5-1
CASSAGQSGYEQYF	TGTGCCAGCAGCGCTGGTCAGTCCGGCTACGAGCAGTACTTC	TRBJ2-7	-	many	TRBV9
CSVSRDISYEQYF	TGCAGCGTTTCCCGGGACATCTCCTACGAGCAGTACTTC	TRBJ2-7	-	few	TRBV29-1
CASSPGLAGVHEQFF	TGTGCCAGCAGCCCCGGACTAGCGGGAGTACATGAGCAGTTCTTC	TRBJ2-1	TRBD2	-	TRBV5-3
CASSAPGLAELYNEQFF	TGCGCCAGCAGCGCTCCGGGACTAGCGGAACTCTACAATGAGCAGTTCTTC	TRBJ2-1	TRBD2	many	TRBV5-1
CASRMGQGNQPQHF	TGTGCCAGCAGGATGGGACAGGGCAATCAGCCCCAGCATTTT	TRBJ1-5	TRBD1	many	TRBV12-3/TRBV12-4
CASLGYSDTQYF	TGTGCCAGCCTCGGGTATTCAGATACGCAGTATTTT	TRBJ2-3	-	many	TRBV25-1
CASSSLMGEGLHEQYF	TGTGCCAGCAGCTCTCTCATGGGGGAGGGCCTCCACGAGCAGTACTTC	TRBJ2-7	TRBD2	-	TRBV7-9
CASSTGTSVFPDTQYF	TGTGCCAGCAGCACCGGGACTAGCGTTTTCCCAGATACGCAGTATTTT	TRBJ2-3	TRBD2	-	TRBV11-1
CATSIGLASYEQYF	TGTGCCACCAGCATTGGACTAGCGTCCTACGAGCAGTACTTC	TRBJ2-7	TRBD2	-	TRBV15
CASSIGTDDEQYF	TGTGCCAGTAGTATAGGAACGGATGACGAGCAGTACTTC	TRBJ2-7	-	-	TRBV19
CASSSVPYPSTDTQYF	TGTGCCAGCAGCTCCGTACCTTATCCTAGCACAGATACGCAGTATTTT	TRBJ2-3	-	-	TRBV5-4
CASSSQATSGEGQYF	TGTGCCAGCAGCTCCCAGGCGACTAGCGGAGAGGGGCAGTACTTC	TRBJ2-7	TRBD2	many	TRBV11-2
CASSPGQNSNQPQHF	TGCGCCAGCAGCCCGGGACAGAATAGCAATCAGCCCCAGCATTTT	TRBJ1-5	TRBD1	-	TRBV4-3
CASSLSPTVLDTQYF	TGTGCCAGCAGCTTATCTCCCACCGTCTTAGATACGCAGTATTTT	TRBJ2-3	-	-	TRBV11-2
CASSEGERGNQPQHF	TGTGCCAGCAGTGAGGGGGAGCGGGGCAATCAGCCCCAGCATTTT	TRBJ1-5	-	-	TRBV25-1
CATSAVGSGELFF	TGTGCCACCAGTGCAGTGGGGAGCGGGGAGCTGTTTTTT	TRBJ2-2	-	few	TRBV24-1
CASSLSGQRGYEQYF	TGTGCCAGCAGTTTATCGGGACAGAGAGGCTACGAGCAGTACTTC	TRBJ2-7	TRBD1	-	TRBV27